This entry describes one TCR beta chain. The target antigen is unknown. The sample originates from a study of vaccination effects on CD4 cells after COVID-19. Pools of viral peptides were used by the ViraFEST assay to expand antigen-specific CD4+ T cells ahead of sequencing. Upon completion of around 9 days in culture, CD4+ T cells were isolated. Recipients of the vaccine had no prior SARS-CoV-2 infection and negative nucleocapsid antibodies. It was on days 3 and 7 that half the medium was replaced with IL-2 medium. V was pared by 0 bases and J by 5 bases, with 9 bases between. Per the germline V gene, CDR1 is MNHEY and CDR2 is SVGAGI. This CDR3 spans 14 amino acids. Method: immunoSEQ multiplex PCR; TCRdb's copy keeps in-frame clones and lacks some. This sample has 78,000 or so clones; around 76% occur once, and the top ten carry more than 9%.

The sequenced sample was CD4+ T cells from PBMCs cultured with SARS-CoV-2 spike peptides, obtained before COVID-19 vaccination. The rearrangement uses TRBV6-5 and TRBJ2-3; D is possibly TRBD2 (5 bases). The sequence derives from a human donor who received a COVID-19 vaccine. CDR3 residues: CASSYSGVRDTQYF. CDR3 nucleotides: TGTGCCAGCAGTTACTCCGGGGTTCGAGATACGCAGTATTTT.